Listed here are 10 T cell receptor beta chains from one sample, sequenced in a study of T cell repertoires in cytomegalovirus infection. Each CDR3 protein gets one entry after TCRdb re-called the reads with MiXCR. The sample shows 750,000 to 950,000 distinct CDR3 sequences, 25% to 30% of them seen only once. Antigen specificity for these receptors is unknown. The specimen comprised cultured CD8+ T cells from PBMCs, sampled from culture after CMV antigen stimulation. Receptor source: a human donor in good health (CMV status not recorded). Some clones in this sample may be carry-over from other donors' samples.

V usage is TRBV27 and J usage is TRBJ2-6; D is tentatively TRBD1 or TRBD2 (5 bases each). Germline V lookup: CDR1 MNHEY, CDR2 SMNVEV (reference sequence). Deletions cut 7 bases from V and 2 bases from J, with 12 bases between. The CDR3 is 15 residues long. CDR3 nucleotides: TGTGCCAGCACCAGGGACGTTCCTGGGGCCAACGTCCTGACTTTC. Its translation is CASTRDVPGANVLTF. Drawing the rest from reference TRBV27 and TRBJ2-6, the complete variable domain is EAQVTQNPRYLITVTGKKLTVTCSQNMNHEYMSWYRQDPGLGLRQIYYSMNVEVTDKGDVPEGYKVSRKEKRNFPLILESPSPNQTSLYFCASTRDVPGANVLTFGAGSRLTVL.

The chain employs TRBV9 and TRBJ1-1; D is unclear. Trimming shortened V by 4 bases and J by 7 bases, and 11 bases separated the two germline ends. Germline-derived CDR1 and CDR2 are SGDLS and YYNGEE. The CDR3 contains 12 residues. Written as DNA, the CDR3 is TGTGCCAGCAGCCCCCAAGGTGATGAAGCTTTCTTT. This translates into CASSPQGDEAFF. The full variable domain, completed using reference TRBV9 and TRBJ1-1, is DSGVTQTPKHLITATGQRVTLRCSPRSGDLSVYWYQQSLDQGLQFLIQYYNGEERAKGNILERFSAQQFPDLHSELNLSSLELGDSALYFCASSPQGDEAFFGQGTRLTVV.

The chain has TRBV29-1 and TRBJ1-1, with 9 bases aligning to TRBD1. Germline trimming cut 7 bases from V and 6 bases from J; bases unmatched to any gene: 6. There are 12 residues in the CDR3. Looked up from germline, CDR1 is SQVTM and CDR2 is ANQGSEA. The DNA for the CDR3 is TGCAGCGCCGGGACAGGGCTACCTGAAGCTTTCTTT. Translation: CSAGTGLPEAFF.

This clonotype was observed a handful of times. This chain joins TRBV20-1 and TRBJ2-1, with D possibly being TRBD2 (6 bases). The V end was cut by 4 bases, the J end by 8 bases, with 21 bases between. Germline values: CDR1 DFQATT, CDR2 SNEGSKA (reference sequence). This CDR3 comprises 15 residues. The CDR3 here is CSANPLRGVEDEQFF. The CDR3, as DNA: TGCAGTGCTAATCCCCTGCGGGGAGTTGAGGATGAGCAGTTCTTC.

This clonotype appeared many times. V and J are TRBV7-6 and TRBJ2-7, with a tentative D call TRBD2 (7 bases). Trimming pared 3 bases from V and 6 bases from J, leaving 15 bases between. This CDR3 is 14 amino acids long. Germline CDR1 reads SGHVS; CDR2 reads FNYEAQ. The CDR3 nucleotides are TGTGCCAGCAGCTTCGCGGGGGCGGTTAGCGAGCAGTACTTC. This codes for CASSFAGAVSEQYF.

This chain uses TRBV4-1 with TRBJ2-7; weak D call: TRBD2 (5 bases). Trimming removed 1 base at V and 1 base at J, with 11 bases between. CDR1 and CDR2 from the germline V gene are MGHRA and YSYEKL. CDR3 length: 15 amino acids. Here the CDR3 reads CASSQVEGDSYEQYV. For the CDR3, the DNA is TGCGCCAGCAGCCAAGTTGAGGGAGATTCCTACGAGCAGTACGTC.

This clonotype was recorded many times. The V and J genes are TRBV11-2 and TRBJ2-5; D unclear. Trimming pared 2 bases from V and 0 bases from J, leaving 28 bases between. The germline CDR1 and CDR2 sequences are SGHAT and FQNNGV. There are 21 residues in the CDR3. This chain's CDR3 is CASSLPYRSLHSEMYQETQYF. In DNA, the CDR3 is TGTGCCAGCAGCTTACCCTACCGGAGCCTTCACAGTGAAATGTACCAAGAGACCCAGTACTTC.

V usage is TRBV20-1 and J usage is TRBJ2-1; 16 positions match TRBD2. Trimming took 4 bases from V and 10 from J; bases not matched to a gene: 10. CDR1 is DFQATT and CDR2 is SNEGSKA in the germline V gene (reference sequence). CDR3 size: 16 residues. The CDR3 sequence is CSATPPGLAGGQEQFF. The CDR3 nucleotides read TGCAGTGCTACACCACCGGGACTAGCGGGGGGGCAGGAGCAGTTCTTC.

This chain uses TRBV6-6 with TRBJ1-5; no clear D gene. CDR3 size: 17 residues. Germline V gives CDR1 MNHNY, CDR2 SVGAGI (reference sequence). V dropped 4 bases and J dropped 6 bases, with 22 bases sitting between them. CDR3 nucleotide sequence: TGTGCCAGCAGTTCAGAAAAGGGTGTGGGTTCATTTCAGCCCCAGCATTTT. This codes for CASSSEKGVGSFQPQHF.

V is TRBV9 and J is TRBJ2-3, with D tentatively TRBD1 (6 bases). Trimming left V 4 bases short and J 0 bases short, with 24 bases between. This CDR3 is built from 19 residues. Germline V CDR1 and CDR2: SGDLS, YYNGEE. The CDR3, as DNA: TGTGCCAGCAGCCACCACCGGGGACAACGATATACTAGCACAGATACGCAGTATTTT. This sequence encodes CASSHHRGQRYTSTDTQYF.